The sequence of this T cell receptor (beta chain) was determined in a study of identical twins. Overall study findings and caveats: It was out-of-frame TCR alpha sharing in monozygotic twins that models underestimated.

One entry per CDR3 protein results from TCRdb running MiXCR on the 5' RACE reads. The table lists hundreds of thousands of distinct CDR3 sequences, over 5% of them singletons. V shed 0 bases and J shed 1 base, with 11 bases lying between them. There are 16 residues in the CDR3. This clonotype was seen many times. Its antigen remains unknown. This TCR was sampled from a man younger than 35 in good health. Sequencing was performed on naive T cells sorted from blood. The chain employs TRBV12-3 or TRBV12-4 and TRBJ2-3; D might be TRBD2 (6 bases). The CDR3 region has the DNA TGTGCCAGCAGTTTAGCGCTAGCGAGGGGCACAGATACGCAGTATTTT. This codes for CASSLALARGTDTQYF.